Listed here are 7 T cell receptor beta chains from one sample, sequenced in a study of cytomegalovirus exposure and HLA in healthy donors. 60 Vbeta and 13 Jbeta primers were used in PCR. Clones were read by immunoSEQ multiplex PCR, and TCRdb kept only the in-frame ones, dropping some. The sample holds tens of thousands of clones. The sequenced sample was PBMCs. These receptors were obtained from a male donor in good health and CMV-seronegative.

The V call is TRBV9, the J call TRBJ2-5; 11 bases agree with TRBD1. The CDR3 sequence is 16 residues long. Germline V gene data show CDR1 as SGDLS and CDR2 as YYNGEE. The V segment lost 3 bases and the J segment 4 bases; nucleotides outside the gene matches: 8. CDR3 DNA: TGTGCCAGCAGCGACCGGACAGGGGGCCTGGGAGAGACCCAGTACTTC. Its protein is CASSDRTGGLGETQYF.

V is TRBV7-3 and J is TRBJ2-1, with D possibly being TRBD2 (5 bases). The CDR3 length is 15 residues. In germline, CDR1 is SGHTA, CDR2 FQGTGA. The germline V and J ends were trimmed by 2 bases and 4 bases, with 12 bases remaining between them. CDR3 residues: CASSLVGSEYNEQFF. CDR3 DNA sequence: TGTGCCAGCAGCTTAGTAGGTAGCGAGTACAATGAGCAGTTCTTC.

The CDR3 loop is CASSLRGEGFNEQFF. The DNA for the CDR3 is TGTGCCAGCAGTTTACGGGGGGAGGGATTCAATGAGCAGTTCTTC. V gene TRBV28 combines with J gene TRBJ2-1, with TRBD2 identical over 7 bases. CDR1 and CDR2 (germline): MDHEN, SYDVKM. The CDR3 is 15 amino acids. The trim removed 2 bases at V and 6 bases at J, leaving 7 bases unmatched.

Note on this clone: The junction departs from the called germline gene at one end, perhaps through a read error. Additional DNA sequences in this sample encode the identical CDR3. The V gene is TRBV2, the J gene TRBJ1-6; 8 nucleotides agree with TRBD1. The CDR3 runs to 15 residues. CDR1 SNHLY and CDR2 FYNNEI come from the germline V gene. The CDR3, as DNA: TGTGCCAGCAGTAAGGAGGGACAGGCAAATTCACCCCTACACTTT. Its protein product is CASSKEGQANSPLHF.

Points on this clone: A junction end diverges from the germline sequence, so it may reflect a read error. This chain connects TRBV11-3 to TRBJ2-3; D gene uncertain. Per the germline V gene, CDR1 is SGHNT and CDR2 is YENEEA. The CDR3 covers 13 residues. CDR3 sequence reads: CDSSLEATDTQYF. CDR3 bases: TGTGACAGCAGCTTAGAGGCCACAGATACGCAGTATTTT. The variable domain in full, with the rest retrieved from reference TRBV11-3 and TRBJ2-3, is EAGVVQSPRYKIIEKKQPVAFWCNPISGHNTLYWYLQNLGQGPELLIRYENEEAVDDSQLPKDRFSAERLKGVDSTLKIQPAELGDSAVYLCDSSLEATDTQYFGPGTRLTVL.

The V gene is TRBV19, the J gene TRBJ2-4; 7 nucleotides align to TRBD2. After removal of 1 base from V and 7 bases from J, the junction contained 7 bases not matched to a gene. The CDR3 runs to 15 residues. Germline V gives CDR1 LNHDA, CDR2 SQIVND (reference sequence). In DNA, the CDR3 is TGTGCCAGTAGTATAGGGCAGAGGGAGGGGAACATTCAGTACTTC. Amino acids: CASSIGQREGNIQYF.

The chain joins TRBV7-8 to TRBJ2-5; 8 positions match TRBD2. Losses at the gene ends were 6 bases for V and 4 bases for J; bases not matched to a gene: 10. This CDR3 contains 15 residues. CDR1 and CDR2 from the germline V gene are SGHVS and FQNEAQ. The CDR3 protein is CASRPGLGDSETQYF. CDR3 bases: TGTGCCAGCAGGCCGGGACTAGGAGACTCAGAGACCCAGTACTTC.